Below are 18 T cell receptor beta chains sequenced from a single sample in a study of neurological immune-mediated disorders (dated by TCRdb to 2018 to 2020). The library was generated by 5' RACE. The sequencer listed for this sample is Illumina HiSeq 2500. TCRdb applied fastp at Q25 and MiXCR to the public reads, then kept only in-frame beta chains. Rows with a matching CDR3 protein are joined into one entry that keeps the most common DNA and genes. This sample holds about 54,000 distinct CDR3 sequences; more than 3% were observed only once. The ten most abundant clones make up 1.5% to 2% of the sample. Sequences were obtained from CD4+ T cells from blood. All receptors derive from a middle-aged woman with multiple sclerosis.

This clonotype has a count of ten or more. The V call is TRBV20-1, the J call TRBJ2-3; TRBD2 matches at 11 bases. Germline V CDR1 and CDR2: DFQATT, SNEGSKA (reference sequence). The CDR3 has 15 residues. V lost 1 base, J lost 6 bases, and 6 bases stayed unmatched. The CDR3: CSARALAGGLDTQYF. CDR3 bases: TGCAGTGCTAGAGCTTTAGCGGGGGGGTTGGATACGCAGTATTTT.

On this clonotype: A much larger clone differs by one base, so this may be a read error. The chain combines TRBV5-6 with TRBJ1-2; the match to TRBD1 covers 10 bases. The CDR3 sequence is 16 residues long. J was trimmed by 3 bases and V by 4 bases; bases with no gene match: 9. Germline V gives CDR1 SGHDT, CDR2 YYEEEE. CDR3 protein: CASSTSDRGLHYGYTF. CDR3 coding DNA: TGTGCCAGCAGCACCAGCGACAGGGGGCTACACTATGGCTACACCTTC.

This clonotype showed up many times. V gene TRBV15 combines with J gene TRBJ2-2; 11 bases are a match to TRBD2. The CDR3 is 19 residues long. The V gene end was trimmed by 1 base and the J gene end by 1 base; junction bases not matched to a gene: 8. The germline gives CDR1 LNHNV, CDR2 YYDKDF (reference sequence). CDR3: CATSRVGLAGGLNTGELFF. The CDR3 nucleotides are TGTGCCACCAGCAGAGTGGGGCTAGCGGGGGGCCTGAACACCGGGGAGCTGTTTTTT.

This clonotype was found many times. This chain joins TRBV10-3 and TRBJ2-7, with 9 nucleotides matching TRBD1. V dropped 6 bases and J dropped 6; count of bases not matched to a gene: 6. The CDR3 loop spans 13 amino acids. Per germline, CDR1 ENHRY and CDR2 SYGVKD. The CDR3 region is CAIRGQGRAEQYF. In DNA, the CDR3 is TGTGCCATCAGAGGACAGGGGAGGGCCGAGCAGTACTTC.

In this sample, this clonotype turned up many times. The chain uses TRBV18 and TRBJ2-3, with 7 bases matching TRBD2. CDR1 is KGHSH, CDR2 LQKENI, per germline. The CDR3 has 15 amino acids. V lost 4 bases, J lost 0 bases, and 4 bases stayed unmatched. The CDR3 bases are TGTGCCAGCTCACAACGACTAGCCAGCACAGATACGCAGTATTTT. Its translation: CASSQRLASTDTQYF.

This clonotype has ten or more counts. The chain is built from TRBV20-1 and TRBJ1-5; 8 positions agree with TRBD1. The CDR3 extends over 16 amino acids. V gave up 3 bases and J gave up 4 bases; unmatched junction bases: 11. CDR1 DFQATT and CDR2 SNEGSKA come from the germline V gene (reference sequence). The CDR3 region has the DNA TGCAGTGCTAGTCCCCAGGGGGCGAGGATAAATCAGCCCCAGCATTTT. Its protein is CSASPQGARINQPQHF.

This clonotype was found many times. The chain combines TRBV10-3 with TRBJ1-1, with 9 bases identical to TRBD1. Trimming took 8 bases from V and 6 from J; bases not matched to a gene: 7. Germline values: CDR1 ENHRY, CDR2 SYGVKD. The CDR3 sequence is 13 residues long. This chain's CDR3 is CAIWGQGNAEAFF. The CDR3 coding sequence is TGTGCCATCTGGGGACAGGGAAACGCTGAAGCTTTCTTT.

This clonotype was picked up many times. CDR3: CASSEGGFEAFF. The CDR3 DNA is TGTGCCAGCAGTGAGGGGGGCTTTGAAGCTTTCTTT. J is TRBJ1-1 and V is TRBV6-1; D perhaps matches TRBD1 (6 bases). Trimming left V 3 bases short and J 7 bases short, with 9 bases between. CDR1 is MNHNS and CDR2 is SASEGT in the germline V gene. This CDR3 region has 12 residues.

This clonotype was found many times. The chain carries TRBV9 and TRBJ2-5; D gene unclear. The CDR3 totals 15 residues. Germline CDR1 reads SGDLS; CDR2 reads YYNGEE. The V and J ends lost 2 bases and 5 bases respectively, with 16 bases between them. CDR3 in amino acids: CASSVQSSSGETQYF. CDR3 sequence (DNA): TGTGCCAGCAGCGTCCAGTCGAGCTCCGGGGAGACCCAGTACTTC.

In its sample, this clonotype was seen many times. The V call is TRBV5-1, the J call TRBJ2-3; D unresolved. This CDR3 spans 17 amino acids. Germline CDR1 reads SGHRS; CDR2 reads YFSETQ. V was trimmed by 2 bases and J by 1 base, leaving 17 bases between them. In nucleotides, the CDR3 is TGCGCCAGCAGCTTTTACGGCAGGCCGGCCGGCACAGATACGCAGTATTTT. Its translation: CASSFYGRPAGTDTQYF.

In regard to this clonotype: A much more abundant neighbour one base away suggests this may be a read error. V is TRBV20-1 and J is TRBJ2-7, with D possibly matching TRBD2 (5 bases). CDR1 and CDR2 (germline): DFQATT, SNEGSKA (reference sequence). The CDR3 consists of 15 residues. The CDR3 spells CSARDVKSGIYERYF. Here the CDR3 DNA reads TGCAGTGCTAGAGATGTCAAATCGGGGATCTACGAGCGGTACTTC.

This clonotype appeared many times. The chain links TRBV5-1 to TRBJ1-6, with D unclear. This CDR3 has 16 amino acids. The ends were cut back, 4 bases at V and 9 bases at J, with 20 bases in the middle. Germline CDR1 reads SGHRS; CDR2 reads YFSETQ. The CDR3 region has the DNA TGCGCCAGCAGCGCGCAAGTTGGCAGAGCACCTTCACCCCTCCACTTT. Its translation: CASSAQVGRAPSPLHF.

The table lists this clonotype with many counts. The chain carries TRBV20-1 and TRBJ2-1; 14 bases align to TRBD2. The J segment lost 7 bases and the V segment lost 6 bases, leaving 8 bases of the junction unmatched. Per the germline V gene, CDR1 is DFQATT and CDR2 is SNEGSKA (reference sequence). CDR3 length equals 15 residues. The CDR3 DNA reads as TGCAGTGCCAATAAGGGGACTAGCGGGGGAAATGAGCAGTTCTTC. Protein: CSANKGTSGGNEQFF.

This clonotype was picked up many times. The chain recombines TRBV5-1 with TRBJ1-6; D is unclear. Germline lookup yields CDR1 SGHRS and CDR2 YFSETQ. The CDR3 has 13 amino acids. Trimming cost V 3 bases and J 4 bases, with 5 bases left between them. CDR3 amino acids: CASSSDYNSPLHF. The DNA of the CDR3 is TGCGCCAGCAGCTCGGATTATAATTCACCCCTCCACTTT.

This clonotype was seen repeatedly, ten times or more. The chain's CDR3 is CASRTRGENSNQPQHF. The CDR3, as DNA: TGTGCCAGCAGGACAAGGGGGGAAAATAGCAATCAGCCCCAGCATTTT. The V gene is TRBV27, the J gene TRBJ1-5, with D perhaps TRBD1 (6 bases). V shed 6 bases and J shed 0 bases, with 15 bases lying between them. This CDR3 spans 16 amino acids. Per germline, CDR1 MNHEY and CDR2 SMNVEV (reference sequence).

This chain joins TRBV29-1 and TRBJ2-3; D possibly corresponds to TRBD2 (6 bases). The V gene lost 7 bases and the J gene lost 2 bases, with 19 bases spanning the gap. The CDR3 consists of 15 residues. Per the germline V gene, CDR1 is SQVTM and CDR2 is ANQGSEA. For the CDR3, the DNA is TGCAGCGGGCTGATACTAGCCATACACACAGATACGCAGTATTTT. It specifies CSGLILAIHTDTQYF.

There are many counts of this clonotype. The genes are TRBV5-1 and TRBJ2-7; D remains unclear. The CDR3 covers 14 residues. Trimming removed 0 bases from V and 0 bases from J, with 7 bases in between. Germline V gene data show CDR1 as SGHRS and CDR2 as YFSETQ. The CDR3 here is CASSLDPSSYEQYF. DNA for the CDR3: TGCGCCAGCAGCTTGGACCCCAGCTCCTACGAGCAGTACTTC.

This clonotype was seen repeatedly, ten times or more. The chain couples TRBV5-5 to TRBJ1-5; TRBD1 matches 7 bases. In germline, CDR1 is SGHKS, CDR2 YYEKEE (reference sequence). CDR3 size: 16 residues. Germline trimming cut 3 bases from V and 4 bases from J; bases unmatched to any gene: 10. The CDR3 nucleotides are TGTGCCAGCAGCTCCTCAGGGGGGGAAGTAAATCAGCCCCAGCATTTT. It translates to CASSSSGGEVNQPQHF.